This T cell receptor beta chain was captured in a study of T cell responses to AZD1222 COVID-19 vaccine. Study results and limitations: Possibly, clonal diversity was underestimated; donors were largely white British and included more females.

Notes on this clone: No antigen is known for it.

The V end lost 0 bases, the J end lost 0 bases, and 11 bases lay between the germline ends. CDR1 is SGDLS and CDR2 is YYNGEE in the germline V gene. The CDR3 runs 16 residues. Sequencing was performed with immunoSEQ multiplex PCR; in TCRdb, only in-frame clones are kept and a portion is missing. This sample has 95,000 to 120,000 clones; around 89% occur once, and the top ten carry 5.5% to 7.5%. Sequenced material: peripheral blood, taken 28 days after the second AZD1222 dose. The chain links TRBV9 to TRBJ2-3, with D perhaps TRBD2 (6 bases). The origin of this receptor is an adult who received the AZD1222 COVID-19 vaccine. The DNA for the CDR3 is TGTGCCAGCAGCGTAGGACTAGTCTCTAGCACAGATACGCAGTATTTT. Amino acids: CASSVGLVSSTDTQYF.